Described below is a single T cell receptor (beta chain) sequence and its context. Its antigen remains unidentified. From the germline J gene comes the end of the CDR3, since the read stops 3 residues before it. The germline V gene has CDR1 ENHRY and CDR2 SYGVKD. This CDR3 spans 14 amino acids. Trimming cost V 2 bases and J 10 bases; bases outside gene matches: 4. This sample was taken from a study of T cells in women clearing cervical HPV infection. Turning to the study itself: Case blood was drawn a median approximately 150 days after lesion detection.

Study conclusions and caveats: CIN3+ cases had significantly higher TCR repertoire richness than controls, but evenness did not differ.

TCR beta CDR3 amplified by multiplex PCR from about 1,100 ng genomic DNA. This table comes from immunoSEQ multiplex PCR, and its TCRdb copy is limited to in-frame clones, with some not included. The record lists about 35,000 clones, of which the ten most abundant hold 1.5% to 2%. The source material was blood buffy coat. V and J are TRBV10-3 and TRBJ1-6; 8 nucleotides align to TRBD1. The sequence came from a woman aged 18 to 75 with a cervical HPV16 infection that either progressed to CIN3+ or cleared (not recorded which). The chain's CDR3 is CAISEGTGGSPLHF. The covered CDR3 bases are TGTGCCATCAGTGAGGGAACAGGGGGGTCACCC.